The T cell receptor beta chain under discussion was sequenced for a study of T cell responses to AZD1222 COVID-19 vaccine. Study-wide results and limits: Among those given AZD1222, only six were seropositive at baseline. Spike-specific TCR breadth and depth both grew after two AZD1222 doses. Donors were chiefly white British, with a greater number of females, and clonal diversity was perhaps underestimated. Without day 14 samples, only post-peak T cell repertoires were studied.

Looked up from germline, CDR1 is SEHNR and CDR2 is FQNEAQ (reference sequence). The CDR3 is 15 residues long. Trimming removed 7 bases from V and 3 bases from J; junction bases left unmatched: 6. The protocol was immunoSEQ multiplex PCR, while the TCRdb copy is restricted to in-frame clones and leaves out a portion. This sample has 30,000 to 35,000 clones, with roughly 88% found just once. With respect to this clone: Antigen unknown.

This TCR came from an adult who received the AZD1222 COVID-19 vaccine. The sequenced sample was peripheral blood, obtained 28 days after the second AZD1222 dose. This chain joins TRBV7-9 and TRBJ1-4; 9 bases are shared with TRBD1. CDR3 sequence (DNA): TGTGCCAGCATGCCACAGGGGGCATCTAATGAAAAACTGTTTTTT. This encodes CASMPQGASNEKLFF.